In its sample, the clone carrying this TCR beta chain was seen once. Its specificity is not known. The CDR3 is made up of 16 amino acids. The J segment lost 0 bases and the V segment lost 4 bases, leaving 8 bases of the junction unmatched. Germline CDR1 is LGHNA and CDR2 is YSLEER. The sample is drawn from a study of OX40 agonist ivuxolimab in advanced cancers. The overall study: Two patients with cutaneous melanoma and one with hepatocellular carcinoma, three in total, showed partial responses.

Study-level findings and limits: Some of the nonresponding patients also showed low levels of normalized T-cell clonal expansion. Mean expanded clone counts were higher in CD8+ than CD4+ T cells. Dose levels from 0.1 to 3.0 mg/kg saw CD4+ and CD8+ blood T cells expand clonally by week 6.

Data came from immunoSEQ multiplex PCR; TCRdb stores just in-frame clones and leaves some out. The sample lists 25,000 to 30,000 clones, around 81% seen once, with more than 20% in the top ten. This chain links TRBV4-3 with TRBJ2-7; TRBD1 matches at 8 bases. This receptor was identified in an adult with an advanced solid tumor such as melanoma, head and neck, liver or kidney cancer. The sample was CD4+ or CD8+ T cells sorted from blood, taken in a trial of the OX40 agonist ivuxolimab. As DNA, the CDR3 is TGCGCCAGCAGCCCCGGCGAAGGACAGGGCTCCTACGAGCAGTACTTC. Translating it yields CASSPGEGQGSYEQYF.